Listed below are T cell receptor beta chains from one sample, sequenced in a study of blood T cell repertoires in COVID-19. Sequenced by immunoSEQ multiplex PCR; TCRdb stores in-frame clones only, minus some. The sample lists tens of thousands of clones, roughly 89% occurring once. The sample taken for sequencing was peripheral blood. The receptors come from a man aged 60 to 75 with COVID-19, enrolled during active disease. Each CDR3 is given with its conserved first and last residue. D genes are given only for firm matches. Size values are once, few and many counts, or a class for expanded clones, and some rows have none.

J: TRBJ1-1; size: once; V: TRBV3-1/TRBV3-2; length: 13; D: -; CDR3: CASSQEAGGDAFF; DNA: TGTGCCAGCAGCCAAGAGGCAGGAGGGGATGCTTTCTTT
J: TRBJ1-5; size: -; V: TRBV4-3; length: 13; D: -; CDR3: CASSQGSGQPQHF; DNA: TGCGCCAGCAGCCAAGGGTCAGGTCAGCCCCAGCATTTT
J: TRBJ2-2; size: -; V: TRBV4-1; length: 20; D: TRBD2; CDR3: CASSHPGRTSGNPNTGELFF; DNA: TGCGCCAGCAGCCATCCCGGACGGACTAGCGGGAACCCGAACACCGGGGAGCTGTTTTTT
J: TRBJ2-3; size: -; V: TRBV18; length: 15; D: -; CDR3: CASSPEGAGTDTQYF; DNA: TGTGCCAGCTCACCAGAGGGAGCTGGCACAGATACGCAGTATTTT
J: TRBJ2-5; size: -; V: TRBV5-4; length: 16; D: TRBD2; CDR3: CASSLFGAGEGETQYF; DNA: TGTGCCAGCAGCTTGTTTGGGGCGGGAGAGGGTGAGACCCAGTACTTC
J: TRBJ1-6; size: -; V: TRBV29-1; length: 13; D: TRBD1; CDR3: CSVFTGGNSPLHF; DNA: TGCAGCGTATTCACAGGGGGTAATTCACCCCTCCACTTT
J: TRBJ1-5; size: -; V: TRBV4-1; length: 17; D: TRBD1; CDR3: CASSDYRDRFRDQPQHF; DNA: TGCGCCAGCAGCGATTACCGGGACAGGTTCCGAGATCAGCCCCAGCATTTT
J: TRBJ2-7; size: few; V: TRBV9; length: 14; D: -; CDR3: CASSVSPGSYEQYF; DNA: TGTGCCAGCAGCGTCTCCCCGGGGAGCTACGAGCAGTACTTC
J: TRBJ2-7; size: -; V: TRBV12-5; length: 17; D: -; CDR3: CASGLVLGTFGAYEQYF; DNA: TGTGCTAGTGGTTTGGTACTAGGGACTTTCGGAGCCTACGAGCAGTACTTC
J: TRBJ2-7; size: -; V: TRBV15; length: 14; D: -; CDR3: CATSRDKARLEQYF; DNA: TGTGCCACCAGCAGAGATAAGGCTCGACTCGAGCAGTACTTC
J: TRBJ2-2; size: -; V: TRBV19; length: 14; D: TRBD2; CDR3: CASTFGRTTGELFF; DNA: TGTGCCAGTACCTTCGGGAGGACCACCGGGGAGCTGTTTTTT
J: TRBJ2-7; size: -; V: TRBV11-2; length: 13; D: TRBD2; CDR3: CASSEGTRYEQYF; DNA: TGTGCCAGCAGCGAAGGGACTAGATACGAGCAGTACTTC
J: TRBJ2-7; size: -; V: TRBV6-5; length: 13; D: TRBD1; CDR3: CASSRTGGAQQYF; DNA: TGTGCCAGCAGCCGGACAGGGGGCGCCCAGCAGTACTTC
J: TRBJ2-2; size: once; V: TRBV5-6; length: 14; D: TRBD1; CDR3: CASSWDRNTGELFF; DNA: TGTGCCAGCAGCTGGGACAGAAACACCGGGGAGCTGTTTTTT
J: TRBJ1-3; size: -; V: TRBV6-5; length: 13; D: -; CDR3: CASAGSDRNTIYF; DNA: TGTGCCAGCGCGGGGAGCGATCGAAACACCATATATTTT
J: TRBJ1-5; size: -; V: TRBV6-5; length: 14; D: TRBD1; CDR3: CASSLDRVNQPQHF; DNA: TGTGCCAGCAGCCTAGACAGGGTGAATCAGCCCCAGCATTTT
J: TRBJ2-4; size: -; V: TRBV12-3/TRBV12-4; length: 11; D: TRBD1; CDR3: CATLTGNIQYF; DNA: TGTGCCACGCTGACAGGGAACATTCAGTACTTC
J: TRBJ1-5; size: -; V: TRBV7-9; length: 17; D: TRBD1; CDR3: CASRRDRPRRSNQPQHF; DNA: TGTGCCAGCAGGCGGGACAGACCCCGGAGGAGTAATCAGCCCCAGCATTTT
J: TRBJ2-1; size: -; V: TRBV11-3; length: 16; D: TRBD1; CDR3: CASSPRRGGFYNEQFF; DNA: TGTGCCAGCAGCCCCCGTAGAGGGGGCTTCTACAATGAGCAGTTCTTC
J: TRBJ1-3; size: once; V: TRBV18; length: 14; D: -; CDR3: CASSPTEAGNTIYF; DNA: TGTGCCAGCTCACCGACGGAGGCTGGAAACACCATATATTTT
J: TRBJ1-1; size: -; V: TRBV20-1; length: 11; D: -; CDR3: CSARADSEAFF; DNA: TGCAGTGCTAGGGCGGACAGCGAAGCTTTCTTT
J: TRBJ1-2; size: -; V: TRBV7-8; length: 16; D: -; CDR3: CASSLTGGLLNYGYTF; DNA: TGTGCCAGCAGCTTAACCGGGGGGCTCCTTAACTATGGCTACACCTTC
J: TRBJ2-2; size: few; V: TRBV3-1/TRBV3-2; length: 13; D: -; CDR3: CASSQGPIGELFF; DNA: TGTGCCAGCAGCCAAGGCCCTATCGGGGAGCTGTTTTTT
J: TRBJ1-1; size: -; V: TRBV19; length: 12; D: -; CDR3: CASSNQGTEAFF; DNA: TGTGCCAGTAGTAACCAGGGCACTGAAGCTTTCTTT
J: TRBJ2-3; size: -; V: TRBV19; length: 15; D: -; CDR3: CASSPDLATTDTQYF; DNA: TGTGCCAGTAGCCCCGATCTGGCCACCACAGATACGCAGTATTTT
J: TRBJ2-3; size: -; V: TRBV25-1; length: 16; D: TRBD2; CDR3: CASSQGGRAWTDTQYF; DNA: TGTGCCAGCAGTCAAGGCGGGAGGGCCTGGACAGATACGCAGTATTTT
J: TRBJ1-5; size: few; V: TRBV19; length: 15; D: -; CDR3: CASSINREGSEPQHF; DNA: TGTGCCAGTAGTATTAACAGGGAGGGCTCGGAGCCCCAGCATTTT
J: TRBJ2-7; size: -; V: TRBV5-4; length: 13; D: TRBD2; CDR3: CASSLAGTFEQYF; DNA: TGTGCCAGCAGCTTAGCGGGGACTTTTGAGCAGTACTTC
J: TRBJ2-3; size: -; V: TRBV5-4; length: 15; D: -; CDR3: CASSLEQGSRYTQYF; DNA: TGTGCCAGCAGCTTGGAACAGGGTAGCCGTTATACGCAGTATTTT
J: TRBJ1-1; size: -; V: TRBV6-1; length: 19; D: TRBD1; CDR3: CASSEARASGTGSPTEAFF; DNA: TGTGCCAGCAGTGAAGCGCGGGCCTCCGGGACAGGGAGTCCCACTGAAGCTTTCTTT
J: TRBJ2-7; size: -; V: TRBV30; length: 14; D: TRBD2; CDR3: CAWNKAGGPWEQYF; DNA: TGTGCCTGGAATAAAGCGGGAGGGCCGTGGGAGCAGTACTTC
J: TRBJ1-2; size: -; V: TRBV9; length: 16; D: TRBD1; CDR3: CASSLSTSGGTYGYTF; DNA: TGTGCCAGCAGCCTTTCTACTTCAGGGGGCACATATGGCTACACCTTC
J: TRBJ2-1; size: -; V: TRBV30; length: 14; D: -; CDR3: CALAKSGIGNEQFF; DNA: TGTGCCCTGGCCAAGTCGGGGATTGGCAATGAGCAGTTCTTC
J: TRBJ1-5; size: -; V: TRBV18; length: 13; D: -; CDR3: CASSPEEDQPQHF; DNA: TGTGCCAGCTCACCAGAGGAAGATCAGCCCCAGCATTTT
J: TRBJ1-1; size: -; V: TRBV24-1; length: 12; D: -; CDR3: CATSYGNTEAFF; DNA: TGTGCCACCTCCTACGGGAACACTGAAGCTTTCTTT
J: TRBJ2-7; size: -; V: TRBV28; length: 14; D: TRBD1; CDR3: CASSLRDRVYEQYF; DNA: TGTGCCAGCAGTTTGAGGGACAGGGTCTACGAGCAGTACTTC
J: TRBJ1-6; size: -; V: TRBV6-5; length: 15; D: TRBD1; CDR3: CASSYIWDRDSPLHF; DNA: TGTGCCAGCAGTTACATCTGGGACAGGGACTCACCCCTCCACTTT
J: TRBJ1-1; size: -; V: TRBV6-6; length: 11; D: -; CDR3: CASSYRGEAFF; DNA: TGTGCCAGCAGTTACCGAGGGGAAGCTTTCTTT
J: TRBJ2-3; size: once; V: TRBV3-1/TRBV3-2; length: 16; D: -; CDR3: CASSPRVARFTDTQYF; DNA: TGTGCCAGCAGCCCCCGGGTAGCACGTTTCACAGATACGCAGTATTTT
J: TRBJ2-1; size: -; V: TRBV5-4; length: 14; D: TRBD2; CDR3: CASSAWRGGNEQFF; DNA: TGTGCCAGCAGCGCGTGGCGGGGGGGAAATGAGCAGTTCTTC
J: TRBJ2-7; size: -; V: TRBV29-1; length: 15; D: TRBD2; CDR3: CSVEVASGRVDEQYF; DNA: TGCAGCGTTGAAGTAGCTAGCGGGAGGGTCGACGAGCAGTACTTC
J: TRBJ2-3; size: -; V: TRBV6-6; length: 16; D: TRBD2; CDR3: CASSRVAGGPGDTQYF; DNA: TGTGCCAGCAGTCGAGTAGCGGGAGGGCCTGGAGATACGCAGTATTTT
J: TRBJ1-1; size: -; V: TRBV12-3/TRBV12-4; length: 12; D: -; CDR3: CASSSRTFPAFF; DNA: TGTGCCAGCAGTTCTCGGACTTTTCCAGCTTTCTTT
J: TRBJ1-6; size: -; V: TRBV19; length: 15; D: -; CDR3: CASSIELQGNSPLHF; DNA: TGTGCCAGTAGTATAGAGTTGCAGGGGAATTCACCCCTCCACTTT
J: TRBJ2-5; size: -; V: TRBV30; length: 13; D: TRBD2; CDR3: CAWSPGRGETQYF; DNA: TGTGCCTGGAGCCCAGGGAGGGGAGAGACCCAGTACTTC